One sample yielded the 29 T cell receptor beta chains listed below, sequenced in a study of shared clonotypes between healthy human individuals. Assay: immunoSEQ multiplex PCR; the TCRdb copy retains only in-frame clones and omits some. The data hold about 750,000 clones, with 80% to 95% observed a single time. The naive CD8 subset, CD45RO-negative cells positively selected for CCR7, excluded terminally differentiated effector memory CD45RA+ cells. The sequencing input was naive CD8+ T cells sorted from blood. The receptors derive from a man aged 25 to 40 in good health.

V and J are TRBV9 and TRBJ2-1; D gene unclear. The V gene's germline CDR1 is SGDLS and CDR2 YYNGEE. The CDR3 totals 15 residues. Trimming took 0 bases from V and 4 from J, leaving 11 bases between them. The CDR3 nucleotides read TGTGCCAGCAGCGTAGAGGCCGCAATTTACAATGAGCAGTTCTTC. Translated: CASSVEAAIYNEQFF. Variable domain in full (rest from reference TRBV9 and TRBJ2-1): DSGVTQTPKHLITATGQRVTLRCSPRSGDLSVYWYQQSLDQGLQFLIQYYNGEERAKGNILERFSAQQFPDLHSELNLSSLELGDSALYFCASSVEAAIYNEQFFGPGTRLTVL.

The V gene is TRBV11-3, the J gene TRBJ2-1; D ambiguous. V was trimmed by 3 bases and J by 1 base, leaving 4 bases between them. Germline V gives CDR1 SGHNT, CDR2 YENEEA. CDR3 length equals 13 residues. DNA for the CDR3: TGTGCCAGCAGCTTGGGATCCTACAATGAGCAGTTCTTC. Encoded protein: CASSLGSYNEQFF.

The CDR3 region is CATSSTGTGLETQYF. CDR3 DNA: TGTGCCACCAGCAGCACCGGGACAGGGTTAGAGACCCAGTACTTC. The genes are TRBV15 and TRBJ2-5, with 9 bases identical to TRBD1. This CDR3 is 15 amino acids long. Trimming removed 3 bases from V and 4 bases from J; junction bases left unmatched: 6. Per the germline V gene, CDR1 is LNHNV and CDR2 is YYDKDF (reference sequence). The full variable domain, rest sourced from reference TRBV15 and TRBJ2-5, is DAMVIQNPRYQVTQFGKPVTLSCSQTLNHNVMYWYQQKSSQAPKLLFHYYDKDFNNEADTPDNFQSRRPNTSFCFLDIRSPGLGDTAMYLCATSSTGTGLETQYFGPGTRLLVL.

The gene calls are TRBV7-3 and TRBJ2-2, with 7 nucleotides matching TRBD2. Trimming took 5 bases from V and 2 from J; bases not matched to a gene: 5. Germline CDR1 reads SGHTA; CDR2 reads FQGTGA. This CDR3 spans 15 amino acids. The CDR3 nucleotides are TGTGCCAGCAGCGCGGGACTATACAACACCGGGGAGCTGTTTTTT. It specifies CASSAGLYNTGELFF.

J is TRBJ1-3 and V is TRBV7-9; D not certain. V lost 5 bases and J lost 1, with 9 bases in between. CDR1 SEHNR and CDR2 FQNEAQ come from the germline V gene (reference sequence). The CDR3 has 14 amino acids. This CDR3 is CASSTIGSGNTIYF. The CDR3 DNA reads TGTGCCAGCAGCACTATTGGGTCTGGAAACACCATATATTTT.

CDR3 sequence reads: CASSGPGLAGANEQFF. The DNA for the CDR3 is TGTGCCAGCAGCGGCCCGGGACTAGCGGGAGCCAATGAGCAGTTCTTC. The gene calls are TRBV9 and TRBJ2-1; 14 positions agree with TRBD2. After removal of 3 bases from V and 6 bases from J, the junction contained 5 bases not matched to a gene. Germline V gives CDR1 SGDLS, CDR2 YYNGEE. The length of the CDR3 is 16 residues.

The chain recombines TRBV10-2 with TRBJ2-2; 13 bases agree with TRBD2. The CDR3 loop spans 15 amino acids. The junction had 4 bases not matched to a gene; V was cut back by 5 bases and J by 7 bases. The germline gives CDR1 WSHSY, CDR2 SAAADI. CDR3 region: CASSWTSGSGGELFF. CDR3 in DNA: TGCGCCAGCAGTTGGACTAGCGGGAGTGGCGGGGAGCTGTTTTTT.

The CDR3 DNA follows: TGTGCCAGCAGCGTAACGGCGGGACCTCACTACGAGCAGTACTTC. Amino acids: CASSVTAGPHYEQYF. This chain joins TRBV9 and TRBJ2-7, with D tentatively TRBD2 (6 bases). Per germline, CDR1 SGDLS and CDR2 YYNGEE. The CDR3 sequence is 15 residues long. The V end was cut by 1 base, the J end by 3 bases, with 14 bases between.

The chain uses TRBV20-1 and TRBJ2-5; the D gene is possibly TRBD1 (6 bases). Trimming took 2 bases from V and 7 from J, leaving 8 bases between them. From germline, CDR1 is DFQATT and CDR2 SNEGSKA (reference sequence). The CDR3 length is 11 residues. CDR3 loop: CSARTGLTQYF. The CDR3 DNA follows: TGCAGTGCTAGAACAGGGTTGACCCAGTACTTC.

The V call is TRBV4-1, the J call TRBJ2-1; TRBD1 matches 10 bases. The CDR3 length is 16 residues. The V segment lost 1 base and the J segment 6 bases; nucleotides outside the gene matches: 6. Germline V gives CDR1 MGHRA, CDR2 YSYEKL. The CDR3 DNA sequence: TGCGCCAGCAGCCAAGGAATGGGACAGGGGTCCAATGAGCAGTTCTTC. Encoded protein: CASSQGMGQGSNEQFF.

The rearrangement joins TRBV14 to TRBJ1-1; TRBD1 agrees at 7 bases. Germline CDR1 is SGHDN and CDR2 is FVKESK. With V trimmed by 1 base and J by 5 bases, 4 bases remained unmatched. The CDR3 contains 14 residues. The CDR3 sequence: CASSQVRGPTEAFF. CDR3 bases: TGTGCCAGCAGCCAAGTGAGGGGGCCGACTGAAGCTTTCTTT.

The gene calls are TRBV4-1 and TRBJ2-1; 11 bases align to TRBD1. Losses at the gene ends were 3 bases for V and 7 bases for J; bases not matched to a gene: 5. Germline V gene sequence: CDR1 MGHRA, CDR2 YSYEKL. The CDR3 extends over 15 amino acids. The CDR3 DNA sequence: TGCGCCAGCAGCCACCCCGGGACAGGGGGTAATGAGCAGTTCTTC. It encodes CASSHPGTGGNEQFF.

CDR3 sequence: CASSTNSLGGQPQHF. CDR3 in DNA: TGTGCCAGTAGTACCAATAGTTTGGGGGGTCAGCCCCAGCATTTT. The V gene is TRBV19, the J gene TRBJ1-5; D perhaps matches TRBD1 (5 bases). The CDR3 extends over 15 amino acids. The germline gives CDR1 LNHDA, CDR2 SQIVND (reference sequence). V was shortened by 4 bases and J by 6 bases, with 16 bases between the two germline ends. The complete variable domain, with remaining parts taken from reference TRBV19 and TRBJ1-5, reads DGGITQSPKYLFRKEGQNVTLSCEQNLNHDAMYWYRQDPGQGLRLIYYSQIVNDFQKGDIAEGYSVSREKKESFPLTVTSAQKNPTAFYLCASSTNSLGGQPQHFGDGTRLSIL.

The chain is built from TRBV7-9 and TRBJ2-1, with D possibly TRBD1 on 6 matching bases. Germline assignment: CDR1 SEHNR and CDR2 FQNEAQ (reference sequence). The CDR3 consists of 12 residues. V lost 5 bases and J 10 bases, leaving 12 bases between the germline ends. CDR3 sequence: CASSQGSLEQFF. CDR3 DNA sequence: TGTGCCAGCAGCCAGGGGAGTTTGGAGCAGTTCTTC.

Details on this clone: This sample also contains other DNA sequences that code for the same CDR3. The chain uses TRBV11-2 and TRBJ2-1; no clear D gene. This CDR3 region has 11 residues. The V and J ends lost 0 bases and 10 bases respectively, with 4 bases between them. The V gene's germline CDR1 is SGHAT and CDR2 FQNNGV. CDR3 nucleotides: TGTGCCAGCAGCTTAGAAGGGGAGCAGTTCTTC. This codes for CASSLEGEQFF.

This chain uses TRBV9 with TRBJ2-4; TRBD1 or TRBD2 may be the D gene (6 bases each). V lost 3 bases, J lost 4 bases, and 14 bases lay in between. Germline assignment: CDR1 SGDLS and CDR2 YYNGEE. This CDR3 region has 15 residues. CDR3 in DNA: TGTGCCAGCAGCGCGCGGGACAAAAAGAAAAACATTCAGTACTTC. Its protein product is CASSARDKKKNIQYF. The whole variable domain, remainder taken from reference TRBV9 and TRBJ2-4, is DSGVTQTPKHLITATGQRVTLRCSPRSGDLSVYWYQQSLDQGLQFLIQYYNGEERAKGNILERFSAQQFPDLHSELNLSSLELGDSALYFCASSARDKKKNIQYFGAGTRLSVL.

This CDR3 is CASSPSDRVNTEAFF. The CDR3 nucleotides are TGTGCCAGTAGTCCGTCGGACAGAGTGAACACTGAAGCTTTCTTT. This rearrangement joins TRBV19 to TRBJ1-1; possibly TRBD1 for D (6 bases). Deletions cut 5 bases from V and 0 bases from J, with 13 bases between. CDR3 length: 15 residues. Looked up from germline, CDR1 is LNHDA and CDR2 is SQIVND (reference sequence).

V and J are TRBV7-9 and TRBJ1-1; D gene unclear. Trimming shortened V by 5 bases and J by 8 bases, and 9 bases separated the two germline ends. Germline values: CDR1 SEHNR, CDR2 FQNEAQ (reference sequence). The CDR3 length is 11 residues. The CDR3 DNA reads as TGTGCCAGCAGCCCCCTCGGGGAAGCTTTCTTT. Translated, it gives CASSPLGEAFF.

The table lists this clone with a count of one. CDR3 nucleotides: TGTGCCAGCAGCTTGGATAGGGGCCTCGCTGAAGCTTTCTTT. It is translated as CASSLDRGLAEAFF. The rearrangement joins TRBV5-4 to TRBJ1-1; tentatively, D is TRBD1 (5 bases). The length of the CDR3 is 14 residues. Germline values: CDR1 SGHNT, CDR2 YYREEE (reference sequence). The V and J ends lost 0 bases and 6 bases respectively, with 12 bases between them.

The CDR3 bases are TGTGCCAGCAGCTTGAGGACAGGCCCGATGAGGGAAAAACTGTTTTTT. It codes for CASSLRTGPMREKLFF. The chain carries TRBV7-9 and TRBJ1-4; 7 positions match TRBD1. J lost 8 bases, V lost 3 bases, and 12 bases had no gene match. This CDR3 has 16 residues. The V gene's germline CDR1 is SEHNR and CDR2 FQNEAQ (reference sequence).

In the case of this clone: The same CDR3 also results from other DNA sequences found in this sample. The chain uses TRBV9 and TRBJ2-1; D gene unclear. The V gene's germline CDR1 is SGDLS and CDR2 YYNGEE. V was shortened by 0 bases and J by 6 bases, with 4 bases between the two germline ends. The CDR3 covers 12 residues. The CDR3, as DNA: TGTGCCAGCAGCGTAGTAGCCAATGAGCAGTTCTTC. It codes for CASSVVANEQFF.

This chain uses TRBV19 with TRBJ1-4, with 7 bases lining up with TRBD1. With V trimmed by 3 bases and J by 4 bases, 5 bases remained unmatched. Per the germline V gene, CDR1 is LNHDA and CDR2 is SQIVND (reference sequence). The CDR3 totals 15 residues. The CDR3 DNA reads TGTGCCAGTAGTATCCCGGGACAGATTAATGAAAAACTGTTTTTT. It is translated as CASSIPGQINEKLFF.

V usage is TRBV11-2 and J usage is TRBJ1-1, with D possibly matching TRBD1 (5 bases). The CDR3 extends over 15 amino acids. V lost 1 base and J lost 1, with 10 bases in between. Per the germline V gene, CDR1 is SGHAT and CDR2 is FQNNGV. CDR3 sequence (DNA): TGTGCCAGCAGCTTAGTTCCAGGGCGGAACACTGAAGCTTTCTTT. Residues: CASSLVPGRNTEAFF.

This chain uses TRBV19 with TRBJ2-3; D gene uncertain. V was cut by 3 bases and J by 2 bases, with 9 bases left in between. From germline, CDR1 is LNHDA and CDR2 SQIVND (reference sequence). This CDR3 has 14 residues. The chain's CDR3 is CASSMVGFTDTQYF. CDR3 DNA: TGTGCCAGTAGTATGGTGGGATTCACAGATACGCAGTATTTT.

V gene TRBV2 combines with J gene TRBJ1-1, with TRBD1 as a possible D gene (6 bases). Between the trimmed V and J ends, which lost 10 bases and 3 bases, there was a span of 24 bases. The CDR3 is 16 residues long. Germline CDR1 reads SNHLY; CDR2 reads FYNNEI. The CDR3 is CATKTVGPRGYTEAFF. CDR3 nucleotides: TGTGCCACCAAGACAGTTGGGCCGAGGGGGTACACTGAAGCTTTCTTT.

The rearrangement uses TRBV7-9 and TRBJ2-5, with D uncertain. V was trimmed by 2 bases and J by 5 bases, leaving 9 bases between them. CDR3 length equals 13 residues. Germline V gene lookup returns CDR1 SEHNR and CDR2 FQNEAQ (reference sequence). CDR3: CASSLTTDETQYF. The CDR3 DNA sequence: TGTGCCAGCAGCTTAACTACAGATGAGACCCAGTACTTC.

The chain couples TRBV6-5 to TRBJ1-1, with D possibly TRBD1 on 6 matching bases. V was trimmed by 7 bases and J by 6 bases, leaving 15 bases between them. Germline V gives CDR1 MNHEY, CDR2 SVGAGI. The CDR3 is 13 residues long. CDR3 amino acids: CASTRGRGAEAFF. In DNA, the CDR3 is TGTGCCAGCACTCGGGGGCGTGGGGCTGAAGCTTTCTTT.

The V gene is TRBV7-6, the J gene TRBJ2-3; no clear D gene. V lost 0 bases to trimming and J lost 4 bases, with 11 bases between them. This CDR3 has 15 amino acids. Germline V gene lookup returns CDR1 SGHVS and CDR2 FNYEAQ. Written as DNA, the CDR3 is TGTGCCAGCAGCTTAGCGGTGCTGGCGGCAGATACGCAGTATTTT. It translates to CASSLAVLAADTQYF.

The CDR3 DNA sequence: TGTGCCAGCAGTTTTTCCCGGGGGGAGCTGTTTTTT. Its protein product is CASSFSRGELFF. The chain employs TRBV27 and TRBJ2-2; no clear D gene. V lost 3 bases and J 8 bases, leaving 7 bases between the germline ends. CDR3 length: 12 residues. Germline V gives CDR1 MNHEY, CDR2 SMNVEV (reference sequence).